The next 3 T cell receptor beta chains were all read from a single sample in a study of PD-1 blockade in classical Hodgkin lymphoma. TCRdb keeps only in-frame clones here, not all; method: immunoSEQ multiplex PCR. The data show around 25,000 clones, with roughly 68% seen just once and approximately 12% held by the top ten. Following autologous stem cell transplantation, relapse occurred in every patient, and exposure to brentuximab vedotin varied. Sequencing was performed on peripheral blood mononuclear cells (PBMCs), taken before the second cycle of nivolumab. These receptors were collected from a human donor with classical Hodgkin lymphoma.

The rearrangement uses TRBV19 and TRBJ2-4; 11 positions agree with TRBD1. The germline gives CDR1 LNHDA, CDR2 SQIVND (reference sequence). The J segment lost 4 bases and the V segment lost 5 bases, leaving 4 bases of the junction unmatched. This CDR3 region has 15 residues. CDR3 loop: CASSGTGGKKNIQYF. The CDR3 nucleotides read TGTGCCAGTAGTGGGACAGGGGGGAAAAAAAACATTCAGTACTTC.

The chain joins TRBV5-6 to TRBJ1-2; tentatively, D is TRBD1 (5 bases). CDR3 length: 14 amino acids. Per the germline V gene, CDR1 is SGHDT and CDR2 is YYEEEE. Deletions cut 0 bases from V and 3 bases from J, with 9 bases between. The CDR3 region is CASSLAGGYYGYTF. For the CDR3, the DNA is TGTGCCAGCAGCTTGGCGGGGGGGTACTATGGCTACACCTTC.

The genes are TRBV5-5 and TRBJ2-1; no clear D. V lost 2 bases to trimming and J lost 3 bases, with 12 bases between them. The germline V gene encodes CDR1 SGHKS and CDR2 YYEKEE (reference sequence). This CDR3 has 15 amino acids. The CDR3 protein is CASSFGDSFYNEQFF. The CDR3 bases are TGTGCCAGCAGCTTTGGCGATTCGTTCTACAATGAGCAGTTCTTC.